The 13 T cell receptor beta chains below were found in one sample sequenced in a study of T cells in Graves' hyperthyroidism and ophthalmopathy. TCR beta CDR3 sequences were amplified from RNA transcripts. The HTBI primer set drove a first-round RT-PCR of the TCR CDR3. TCRdb analysed the multiplex PCR reads with MiXCR anew, one entry per CDR3 protein. The sample has over 500,000 distinct CDR3 sequences; roughly a sixth are singletons. Sequenced: blood. These TCRs come from a woman in her 30s with Graves' ophthalmopathy.

This clonotype was observed at least ten times. The gene calls are TRBV7-8 and TRBJ2-5; unclear D gene. CDR3 length equals 13 residues. Germline V gene sequence: CDR1 SGHVS, CDR2 FQNEAQ. V gave up 1 base and J gave up 4 bases, with 7 bases separating them. The CDR3 sequence is CASSLGLRETQYF. The CDR3 DNA reads TGTGCCAGCAGCTTAGGGCTGAGAGAGACCCAGTACTTC. Combining the CDR3 with reference TRBV7-8 and TRBJ2-5 gives the whole variable domain GAGVSQSPRYKVAKRGQDVALRCDPISGHVSLFWYQQALGQGPEFLTYFQNEAQLDKSGLPSDRFFAERPEGSVSTLKIQRTQQEDSAVYLCASSLGLRETQYFGPGTRLLVL.

As regards this clonotype: Possible read error: a much larger clone is one base away. The rearrangement links TRBV5-5 to TRBJ2-1; a weak D match, TRBD2 (6 bases). CDR1 is SGHKS and CDR2 is YYEKEE in the germline V gene (reference sequence). V shed 2 bases and J shed 8 bases, with 17 bases lying between them. CDR3 length: 15 residues. This CDR3 is CASSFGPRDFDEQFF. The CDR3 nucleotides read TGTGCCAGCAGCTTCGGTCCGCGGGATTTCGATGAGCAGTTCTTC.

This clonotype was picked up many times. This rearrangement joins TRBV20-1 to TRBJ1-2; 7 bases fit TRBD1. V was clipped by 5 bases and J by 5 bases; unmatched bases: 8. CDR1 and CDR2 (germline): DFQATT, SNEGSKA (reference sequence). The CDR3 contains 13 residues. In DNA, the CDR3 is TGCAGTGCTGACCGGGACAGCCAGTATGGCTACACCTTC. It is translated as CSADRDSQYGYTF.

This clonotype was detected many times. Compared with germline, one end of the junction differs, possibly owing to a read error. The V call is TRBV7-9, the J call TRBJ2-7; D call uncertain. The CDR3 length is 12 residues. The germline CDR1 and CDR2 sequences are SEHNR and FQNEAQ (reference sequence). The CDR3 region is CAGSADAYEQYF. The CDR3 DNA reads TGTGCCGGCAGCGCGGACGCCTACGAGCAGTACTTC.

CDR3 DNA sequence: TGTGCCAGTAAGGCCAAAAACATTCAGTACTTC. Protein: CASKAKNIQYF. The chain carries TRBV19 and TRBJ2-4, with D uncertain. Trimming pared 7 bases from V and 1 base from J, leaving 2 bases between. The germline CDR1 and CDR2 sequences are LNHDA and SQIVND (reference sequence). There are 11 residues in the CDR3.

This clonotype appeared a few times. The chain carries TRBV28 and TRBJ1-2; D is possibly TRBD1 (5 bases). CDR3 length: 15 residues. V lost 5 bases and J 4 bases, leaving 17 bases between the germline ends. CDR1 is MDHEN and CDR2 is SYDVKM in the germline V gene. DNA of the CDR3: TGTGCCAGCAGTAACAACCCCAGGGCCCTCTATGGCTACACCTTC. This translates into CASSNNPRALYGYTF.

The chain is built from TRBV12-3 or TRBV12-4 and TRBJ2-7; D is unclear. The CDR3 loop spans 13 amino acids. V was shortened by 3 bases and J by 6 bases, with 12 bases between the two germline ends. The CDR3 DNA reads TGTGCCAGCAGTTTTCTACCTGTGGGCGAGCAGTACTTC. Translated, it gives CASSFLPVGEQYF.

The chain uses TRBV3-1 and TRBJ1-2; 7 positions agree with TRBD1. From germline, CDR1 is LGHDT and CDR2 YNNKEL (reference sequence). The CDR3 runs 16 residues. J lost 6 bases, V lost 1 base, and 11 bases had no gene match. CDR3 in DNA: TGTGCCAGCAGCCAAGGATGGCCAAGACAGGGCCATGGCTACACCTTC. Translating it yields CASSQGWPRQGHGYTF. Based on the CDR3 plus reference TRBV3-1 and TRBJ1-2, the full variable domain is DTAVSQTPKYLVTQMGNDKSIKCEQNLGHDTMYWYKQDSKKFLKIMFSYNNKELIINETVPNRFSPKSPDKAHLNLHINSLELGDSAVYFCASSQGWPRQGHGYTFGSGTRLTVV.

Many counts were recorded for this clonotype. The chain is built from TRBV18 and TRBJ1-1; D possibly corresponds to TRBD1 (6 bases). The ends were cut back, 3 bases at V and 4 bases at J, with 12 bases in the middle. Germline V CDR1 and CDR2: KGHSH, LQKENI. The length of the CDR3 is 14 residues. The CDR3 DNA follows: TGTGCCAGCTCACCTAAACAGGGAAGCACTGAAGCTTTCTTT. Its protein product is CASSPKQGSTEAFF.

This clonotype showed up many times. V and J are TRBV6-2 or TRBV6-3 and TRBJ2-1, with 9 bases lining up with TRBD2. V lost 5 bases and J lost 8; bases outside the gene matches: 25. Germline loops: CDR1 MNHEY, CDR2 SVGEGT. This CDR3 region has 20 residues. The CDR3 DNA sequence: TGTGCCAGCAGTCACAACCGGGGCGTAAGAATAGCGGGAGAAGGAGATGAGCAGTTCTTC. Translated, it gives CASSHNRGVRIAGEGDEQFF.

The J gene is TRBJ2-7, the V gene TRBV27, with 9 bases aligning to TRBD2. CDR3 length equals 16 residues. V was clipped by 1 base and J by 6 bases; unmatched bases: 10. Germline V gene lookup returns CDR1 MNHEY and CDR2 SMNVEV (reference sequence). The DNA of the CDR3 is TGTGCCAGCAGTTTATTCATCGGGACTAGCAGCTCCGAGCAGTACTTC. It codes for CASSLFIGTSSSEQYF.

Written as DNA, the CDR3 is TGTGCCAGCAGCCTTGCGGGACAGGGGGCAAGGGAGCAGTTCTTC. This gives the protein CASSLAGQGAREQFF. J is TRBJ2-1 and V is TRBV14, with 12 bases that match TRBD1. Germline values: CDR1 SGHDN, CDR2 FVKESK. The CDR3 consists of 15 residues. Trimming at V came to 4 bases and at J to 10 bases, leaving 8 bases not matched to a gene.

Many counts were recorded for this clonotype. The rearrangement uses TRBV7-9 and TRBJ1-2; 8 bases agree with TRBD1. Germline loops: CDR1 SEHNR, CDR2 FQNEAQ (reference sequence). V dropped 5 bases and J dropped 7; count of bases not matched to a gene: 15. The CDR3 extends over 16 amino acids. The CDR3 DNA reads as TGTGCCAGCAGCCCAGGTGGGCACAGGGGGATTGGTGGCTACACCTTC. This codes for CASSPGGHRGIGGYTF.